The present T cell receptor beta chain was sequenced within a study of OX40 agonist ivuxolimab in advanced cancers. Background on the study: Under the entry rules, prior anti-PD-1, anti-PD-L1 or anti-CTLA-4 therapy was allowed, and 40% had some. Three dose-escalation patients had partial responses: one with hepatocellular carcinoma and two with cutaneous melanoma. The study, taken as a whole, reports: The investigators did not determine what antigen specificity the expanded peripheral T cells had. Expanded clones belonging to CD8+ T cells outnumbered, on average, those of CD4+.

About this clone: Antigen unknown.

Trimming took off 1 base at V and 6 bases at J, with 17 bases between the two ends. Per the germline V gene, CDR1 is SGHRS and CDR2 is YFSETQ. The CDR3 totals 16 residues. Data came from immunoSEQ multiplex PCR; TCRdb stores just in-frame clones and leaves some out. This table has about 64,000 clones, around 80% appearing once. This chain joins TRBV5-1 and TRBJ2-4; D uncertain. The origin of this receptor is an adult with an advanced solid tumor such as melanoma, head and neck, liver or kidney cancer. Material: CD4+ or CD8+ T cells sorted from blood, obtained in a trial of the OX40 agonist ivuxolimab. The CDR3 DNA reads TGCGCCAGCAGCTTGACCTTTCATCCGACCTCAAACATTCAGTACTTC. Translating gives CASSLTFHPTSNIQYF.